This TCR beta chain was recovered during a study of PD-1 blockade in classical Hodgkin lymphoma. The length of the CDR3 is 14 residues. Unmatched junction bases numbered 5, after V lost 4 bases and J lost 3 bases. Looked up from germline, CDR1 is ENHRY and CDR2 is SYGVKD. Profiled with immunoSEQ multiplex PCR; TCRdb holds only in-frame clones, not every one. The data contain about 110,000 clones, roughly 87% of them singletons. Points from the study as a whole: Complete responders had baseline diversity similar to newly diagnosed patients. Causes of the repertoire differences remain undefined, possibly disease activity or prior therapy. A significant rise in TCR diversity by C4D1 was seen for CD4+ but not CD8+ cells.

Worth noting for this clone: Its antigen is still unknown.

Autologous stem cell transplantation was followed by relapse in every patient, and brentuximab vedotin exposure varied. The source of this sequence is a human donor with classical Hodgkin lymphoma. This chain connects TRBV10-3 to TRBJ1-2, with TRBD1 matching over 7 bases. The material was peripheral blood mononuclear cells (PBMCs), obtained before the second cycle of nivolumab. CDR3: CAISVEGAYYGYTF. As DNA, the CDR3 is TGTGCCATCAGTGTGGAGGGGGCGTACTATGGCTACACCTTC.